This T cell receptor beta chain was documented in a study of T cell changes during pregnancy in multiple sclerosis (dated by TCRdb to the late 2010s). Background for the entire study: In women with multiple sclerosis, the researchers looked at how the T cell repertoire shifted as pregnancy progressed.

This clone was seen once. Its recognized antigen is unknown. Base-call qualities are not available, and no considerably larger clone is one nucleotide away. To prepare the library, the immunoSEQ multiplex PCR assay was applied. Entries here come from immuneACCESS through TCRdb and include only in-frame sequences with V and J called. Some clones fail to appear in such tables; in the studies checked, an unresolved V gene covers under half of the shortfall, and the cause of the remainder is unknown. In this sample the table shows approximately 34,000 clones, 75% to 95% of which occur a single time. Together, the top ten hold under 15% of the sample. The germline V gene gives CDR1 as SGDLS and CDR2 as YYNGEE. Trimming accounts for 3 bases at V and 2 bases at J, while the number of junction bases matched to no gene is 10. Counted from cysteine to phenylalanine, this CDR3 has 16 amino acids. Solely the CDR3 DNA is kept, with 48 bases framed from the first base.

The rearranged segments are TRBV9 and TRBJ2-7; 8 bases in between match TRBD2. This specimen was CD8+ T cells from peripheral blood mononuclear cells, taken in the first trimester of pregnancy. The sequence derives from a female donor with multiple sclerosis, enrolled in a pregnancy study. The CDR3 region: CASSASAGGVTYEQYF. The base sequence is TGTGCCAGCAGCGCCTCCGCGGGAGGCGTTACCTACGAGCAGTACTTC.